This T cell receptor beta chain was retrieved from a study of beta chain features in type 1 diabetes. This CDR3 comprises 15 residues. V lost 1 base, J lost 4 bases, and 0 bases stayed unmatched. Germline CDR1 and CDR2: MGHRA and YSYEKL. Findings and limits, study-wide: Sequencing of cDNA might inflate the share of cells that strongly express TCR. TCRB CDR3s were moderately but significantly shorter in Type 1 diabetes patients in all four CD4+ subsets.

Of the isolated RNA, all was reverse transcribed, and so the sequenced material was expressed TCRB transcripts. This table comes from immunoSEQ multiplex PCR, and its TCRdb copy is limited to in-frame clones, with some not included. The table includes about 170,000 clones, approximately 8% detected once. A word on this clone: The antigen is not known. The identical CDR3 is also encoded by other nucleotide sequences in the sample.

This clonotype was sampled from a man between 18 and 35 years old with type 1 diabetes. Sequenced: central memory CD4+ T cells from blood. The chain couples TRBV4-1 to TRBJ2-5, with 13 bases that match TRBD2. The CDR3 reads CASSQGTSGGETQYF. The DNA of the CDR3 is TGCGCCAGCAGCCAAGGGACTAGCGGGGGAGAGACCCAGTACTTC.